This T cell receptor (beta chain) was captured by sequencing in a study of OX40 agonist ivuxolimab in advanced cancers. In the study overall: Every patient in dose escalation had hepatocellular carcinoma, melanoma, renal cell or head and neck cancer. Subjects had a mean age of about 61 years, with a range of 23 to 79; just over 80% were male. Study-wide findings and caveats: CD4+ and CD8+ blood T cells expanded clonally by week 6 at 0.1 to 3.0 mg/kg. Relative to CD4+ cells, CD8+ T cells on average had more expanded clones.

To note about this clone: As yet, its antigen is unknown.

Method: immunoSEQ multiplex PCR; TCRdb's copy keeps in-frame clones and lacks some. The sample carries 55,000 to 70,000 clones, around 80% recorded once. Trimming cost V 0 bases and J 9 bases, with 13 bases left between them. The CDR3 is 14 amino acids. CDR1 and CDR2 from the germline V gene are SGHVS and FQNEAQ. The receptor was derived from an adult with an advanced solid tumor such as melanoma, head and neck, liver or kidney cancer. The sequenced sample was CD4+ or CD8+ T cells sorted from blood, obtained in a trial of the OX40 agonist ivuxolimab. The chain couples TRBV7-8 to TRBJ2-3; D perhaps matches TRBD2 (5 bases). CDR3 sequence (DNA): TGTGCCAGCAGCTTAGCGTCCGGGGTTGGCACGCAGTATTTT. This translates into CASSLASGVGTQYF.